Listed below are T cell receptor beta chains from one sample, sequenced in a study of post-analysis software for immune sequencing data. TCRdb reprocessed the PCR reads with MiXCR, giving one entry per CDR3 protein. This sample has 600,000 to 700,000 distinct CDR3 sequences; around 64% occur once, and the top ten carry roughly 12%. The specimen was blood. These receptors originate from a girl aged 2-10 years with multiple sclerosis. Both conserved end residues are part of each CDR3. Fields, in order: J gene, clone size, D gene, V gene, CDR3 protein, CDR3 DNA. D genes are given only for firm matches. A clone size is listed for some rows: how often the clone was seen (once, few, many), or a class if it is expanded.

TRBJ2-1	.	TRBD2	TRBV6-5	CASSYSFSGGNEQFF	TGTGCCAGCAGTTACTCGTTTAGCGGGGGTAATGAGCAGTTCTTC
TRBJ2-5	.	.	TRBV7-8	CASSYRDVLQKTQYF	TGTGCCAGCAGCTACCGGGACGTCCTTCAGAAGACCCAGTACTTC
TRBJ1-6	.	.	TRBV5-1	CASSPAGTYNSPLHF	TGCGCCAGCAGCCCGGCCGGGACCTATAATTCACCCCTCCACTTT
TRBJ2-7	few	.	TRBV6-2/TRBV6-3	CASSSAGTLTYEQYF	TGTGCCAGCAGTTCCGCCGGGACGCTCACCTACGAGCAGTACTTC
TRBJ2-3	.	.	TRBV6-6	CASSYSKQADTQYF	TGTGCCAGCAGTTACTCGAAGCAAGCAGATACGCAGTATTTT
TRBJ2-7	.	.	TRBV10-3	CATGAPLDSYEQYF	TGTGCCACCGGGGCACCCTTAGACAGCTACGAGCAGTACTTC
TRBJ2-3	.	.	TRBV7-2	CASRLTGASTDTQYF	TGTGCCAGCAGACTCACGGGGGCGAGCACAGATACGCAGTATTTT
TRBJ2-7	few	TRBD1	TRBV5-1	CASSLAPTGPYEQYF	TGCGCCAGCAGCTTGGCCCCGACAGGGCCCTACGAGCAGTACTTC
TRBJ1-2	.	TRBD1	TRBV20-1	CSAPLRQGNYGYTF	TGCAGTGCCCCCCTCCGACAGGGGAACTATGGCTACACCTTC
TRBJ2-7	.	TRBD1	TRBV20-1	CSARQGPAYEQYF	TGCAGTGCTCGACAGGGGCCGGCCTACGAGCAGTACTTC
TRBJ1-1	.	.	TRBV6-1	CASSVRAGEAFF	TGTGCCAGCAGTGTTCGAGCAGGCGAAGCTTTCTTT
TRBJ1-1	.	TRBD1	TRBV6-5	CASSYSGEGAGHTEAFF	TGTGCCAGCAGTTACTCTGGGGAGGGGGCTGGTCACACTGAAGCTTTCTTT
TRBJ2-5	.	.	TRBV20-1	CSARDGLGILQETQYF	TGCAGTGCTAGAGACGGGTTAGGTATCCTGCAAGAGACCCAGTACTTC
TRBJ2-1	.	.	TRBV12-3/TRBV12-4	CASSLMEGPEQFF	TGTGCCAGCAGTTTAATGGAGGGACCCGAGCAGTTCTTC
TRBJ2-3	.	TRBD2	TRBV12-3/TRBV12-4	CASSRASGRATDTQYF	TGTGCCAGCAGTCGGGCTAGCGGGAGGGCCACAGATACGCAGTATTTT
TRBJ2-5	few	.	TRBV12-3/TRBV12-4	CASSSTGTRGAETQYF	TGTGCCAGCAGCTCCACGGGTACGAGGGGCGCCGAGACCCAGTACTTC
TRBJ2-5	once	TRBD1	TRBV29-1	CSATDRGQETQYF	TGCAGCGCCACGGACAGGGGGCAAGAGACCCAGTACTTC
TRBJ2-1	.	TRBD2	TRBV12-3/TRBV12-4	CASSSGTSGGSYNEQFF	TGTGCCAGCAGCTCTGGGACTAGCGGGGGAAGCTACAATGAGCAGTTCTTC
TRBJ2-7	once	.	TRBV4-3	CASSQAGTLLSSYEQYF	TGCGCCAGCAGCCAAGCGGGGACTCTCCTAAGCTCCTACGAGCAGTACTTC
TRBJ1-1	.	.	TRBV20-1	CSARPGVAAFF	TGCAGTGCTAGACCTGGGGTTGCAGCTTTCTTT
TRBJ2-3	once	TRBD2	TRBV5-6	CASSPISGLAPMRWGTDTQYF	TGTGCCAGCAGCCCGATATCGGGACTAGCGCCTATGAGGTGGGGCACAGATACGCAGTATTTT
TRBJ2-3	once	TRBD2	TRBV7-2	CASSKRTSGVSTDTQYF	TGTGCCAGCAGCAAGAGGACTAGCGGGGTTAGCACAGATACGCAGTATTTT
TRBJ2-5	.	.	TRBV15	CATSRDRADNQETRYF	TGTGCCACCAGCAGAGATCGGGCAGACAACCAAGAGACCCGGTACTTC
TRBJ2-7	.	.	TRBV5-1	CASSLGLASPGEQYF	TGCGCCAGCAGCTTGGGCCTAGCTTCACCGGGCGAGCAGTACTTC
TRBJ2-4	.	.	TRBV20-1	CSALEVAKNIQYF	TGCAGTGCTCTGGAGGTAGCCAAAAACATTCAGTACTTC
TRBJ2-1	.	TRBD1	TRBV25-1	CASSGGTAKESYNEQFF	TGTGCCAGCAGTGGGGGGACAGCTAAGGAGTCCTACAATGAGCAGTTCTTC
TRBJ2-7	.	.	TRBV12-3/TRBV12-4	CASSPRFYEQYF	TGTGCCAGCAGTCCGAGATTTTACGAGCAGTACTTC
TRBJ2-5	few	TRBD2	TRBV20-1	CSASGRHQETQYF	TGCAGTGCTAGCGGGAGGCATCAAGAGACCCAGTACTTC
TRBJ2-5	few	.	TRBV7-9	CASSLDTTDRRQETQYF	TGTGCCAGCAGCTTAGACACAACCGACAGGAGACAAGAGACCCAGTACTTC
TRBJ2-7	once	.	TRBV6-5	CAGSISQGQNREQYF	TGTGCCGGCAGTATCTCCCAGGGACAAAATCGCGAGCAGTACTTC
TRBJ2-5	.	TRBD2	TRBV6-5	CASSTRGGAETQYF	TGTGCCAGCAGTACTCGGGGGGGCGCGGAGACCCAGTACTTC
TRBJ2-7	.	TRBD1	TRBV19	CASSIRQGPRRYYEQYF	TGTGCCAGTAGTATTCGACAGGGTCCGAGGCGGTACTACGAGCAGTACTTC
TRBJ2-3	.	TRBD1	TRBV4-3	CASSHPGGTGGPDTQYF	TGCGCCAGCAGCCACCCAGGGGGGACAGGGGGCCCAGATACGCAGTATTTT
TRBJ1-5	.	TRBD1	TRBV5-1	CASSLVPGGRQPQHF	TGCGCCAGCAGCTTGGTACCAGGGGGCCGTCAGCCCCAGCATTTT
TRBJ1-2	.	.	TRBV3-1	CASSQRTNGYTF	TGTGCCAGCAGCCAGAGGACAAATGGCTACACCTTC
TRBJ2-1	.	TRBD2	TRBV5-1	CASSEEAGESYNEQFF	TGCGCCAGCAGCGAAGAGGCGGGAGAATCCTACAATGAGCAGTTCTTC
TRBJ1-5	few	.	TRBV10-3	CAISESIGYQPQHF	TGTGCCATCAGTGAGTCGATAGGTTATCAGCCCCAGCATTTT
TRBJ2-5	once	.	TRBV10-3	CAISEFGRGEGEQYF	TGTGCCATCAGTGAGTTTGGCAGGGGTGAAGGGGAGCAGTACTTC
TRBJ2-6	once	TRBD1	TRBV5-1	CASSLLSGQDFSGANVLTF	TGCGCCAGCAGCCTACTATCGGGACAGGACTTCTCTGGGGCCAACGTCCTGACTTTC
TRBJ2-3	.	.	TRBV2	CASRSTPWGTDTQYF	TGTGCCAGCAGATCGACTCCCTGGGGAACAGATACGCAGTATTTT
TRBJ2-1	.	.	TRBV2	CASSEVFPGYPYNEQFF	TGTGCCAGCAGTGAGGTCTTTCCGGGGTACCCCTACAATGAGCAGTTCTTC
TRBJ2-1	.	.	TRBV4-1	CASSQAAQDSYNEQFF	TGCGCCAGCAGCCAAGCAGCGCAGGACAGCTACAATGAGCAGTTCTTC
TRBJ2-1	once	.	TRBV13	CASSLGGVRSNNEQFF	TGTGCCAGCAGCTTAGGGGGAGTGCGGTCCAACAATGAGCAGTTCTTC
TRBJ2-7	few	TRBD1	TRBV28	CASSSWTGGAKRAYEQYF	TGTGCCAGCAGCTCATGGACAGGGGGCGCGAAAAGGGCCTACGAGCAGTACTTC
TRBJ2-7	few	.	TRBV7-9	CASSLGAVSSYEQYF	TGTGCCAGCAGCTTGGGGGCAGTATCCTCCTACGAGCAGTACTTC
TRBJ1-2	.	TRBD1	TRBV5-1	CASAGKTGDYGYTF	TGCGCCAGCGCCGGAAAAACAGGGGACTATGGCTACACCTTC
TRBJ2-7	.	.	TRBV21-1	CASRSGGRRCYEQYF	TGTGCCAGCAGGTCTGGCGGGAGAAGATGCTACGAGCAGTACTTC
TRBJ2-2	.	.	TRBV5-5	CASSGLTTGELFF	TGTGCCAGCAGCGGCCTTACCACCGGGGAGCTGTTTTTT
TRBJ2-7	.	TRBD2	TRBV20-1	CSVLSGRAPSYEQYF	TGCAGTGTCCTTAGCGGGAGGGCCCCGTCCTACGAGCAGTACTTC
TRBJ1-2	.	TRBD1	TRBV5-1	CASSWGDRGYGYTF	TGCGCCAGCAGCTGGGGGGACAGGGGTTATGGCTACACCTTC
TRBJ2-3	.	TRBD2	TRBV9	CASSGGSHTDTQYF	TGTGCCAGCTCTGGCGGGAGTCACACAGATACGCAGTATTTT
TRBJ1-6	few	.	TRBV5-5	CASSPEWTNSPLHF	TGTGCCAGCAGCCCTGAATGGACGAATTCACCCCTCCACTTT
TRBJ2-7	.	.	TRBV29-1	CSAMGSSYEQYF	TGCAGCGCCATGGGGAGCTCCTACGAGCAGTACTTC
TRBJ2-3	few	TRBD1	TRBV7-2	CASSLGLGTGGADTQYF	TGTGCCAGCAGCTTAGGATTAGGGACAGGGGGCGCAGATACGCAGTATTTT
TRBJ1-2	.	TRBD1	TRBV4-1	CASSQIRGRNYGYTF	TGCGCCAGCAGCCAAATCAGGGGGCGCAACTATGGCTACACCTTC